This T cell receptor beta chain originates from a study of cytomegalovirus exposure and HLA in healthy donors. Study as a whole: Assignment to the Caucasian-associated ancestry cluster applied to approximately 80% of the approximately 380 genotyped donors. Notes on the study in general: Researchers reported in a later analysis that common viral pathogens appeared linked to several top clusters. The study designated 160 or so TCR beta chains cytomegalovirus-associated. A later analysis associated 16,000 or so TCR beta sequences with HLA alleles at a 0.05 false discovery rate.

Primers included in the PCR were 60 Vbeta and 13 Jbeta primers. TCRdb's copy holds only in-frame clones and misses some; the assay was immunoSEQ multiplex PCR. The data contain about 120,000 clones, around three quarters of them singletons. This CDR3 is built from 13 residues. Germline V gene sequence: CDR1 LNHDA, CDR2 SQIVND (reference sequence). V was trimmed by 1 base and J by 3 bases, leaving 6 bases between them. This clone has only one observation. Its matching antigen is unknown. This receptor was identified in a man younger than 40 in good health and CMV-seropositive. The sample consisted of PBMCs. The V gene is TRBV19, the J gene TRBJ1-2; tentatively, D is TRBD1 (5 bases). CDR3 in DNA: TGTGCCAGTAGTATAGGGACATACTATGGCTACACCTTC. Protein product: CASSIGTYYGYTF.